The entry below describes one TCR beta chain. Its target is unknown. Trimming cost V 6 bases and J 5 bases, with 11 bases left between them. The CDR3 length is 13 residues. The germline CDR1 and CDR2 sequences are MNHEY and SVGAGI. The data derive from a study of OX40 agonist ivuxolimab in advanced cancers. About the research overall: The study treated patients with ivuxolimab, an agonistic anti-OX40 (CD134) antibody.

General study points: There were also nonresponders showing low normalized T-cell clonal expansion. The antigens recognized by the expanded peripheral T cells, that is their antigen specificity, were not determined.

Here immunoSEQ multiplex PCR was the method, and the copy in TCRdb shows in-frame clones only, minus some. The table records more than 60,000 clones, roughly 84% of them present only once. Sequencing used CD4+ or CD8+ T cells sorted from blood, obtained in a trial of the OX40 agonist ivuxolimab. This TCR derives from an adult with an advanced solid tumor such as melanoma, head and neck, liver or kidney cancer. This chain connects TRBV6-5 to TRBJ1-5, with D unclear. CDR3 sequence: CASRALADQPQHF. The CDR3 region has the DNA TGTGCCAGCAGGGCACTCGCCGATCAGCCCCAGCATTTT.